The clone carrying this T cell receptor beta chain was picked up one time. Its antigen is not known. These data come from a study of breast tumors, draining lymph nodes, adjacent tissues. From the multiplex PCR reads, TCRdb called clonotypes with MiXCR, one entry per CDR3 protein. The sample carries tens of thousands of distinct CDR3 sequences, roughly 60% recorded once. Findings and limits, study-wide: Data only fit, rather than demonstrated, lymph node origin of most tumor T cells. Luminal-like breast cancer showed significantly greater tumor-nontumor repertoire similarity than basal-like breast cancer did. Tumors had less TCR diversity than lymph nodes, more than nontumor tissue. Most tumor T cells seemingly derive from lymph node, then expand in tumor.

V shed 6 bases and J 10 bases; nucleotides not matched to a gene: 12. The germline V gene has CDR1 SGHRS and CDR2 YFSETQ. CDR3 length: 14 amino acids. This sequence was found in a female donor with breast cancer. Some clones in this sample may be carry-over from other donors' samples. The material sequenced was breast tumor tissue. The V call is TRBV5-1, the J call TRBJ1-4, with 7 bases identical to TRBD1. CDR3 loop: CASTEGSGGGKLFF. DNA for the CDR3: TGCGCCAGCACCGAGGGGTCAGGGGGGGGAAAACTGTTTTTT.